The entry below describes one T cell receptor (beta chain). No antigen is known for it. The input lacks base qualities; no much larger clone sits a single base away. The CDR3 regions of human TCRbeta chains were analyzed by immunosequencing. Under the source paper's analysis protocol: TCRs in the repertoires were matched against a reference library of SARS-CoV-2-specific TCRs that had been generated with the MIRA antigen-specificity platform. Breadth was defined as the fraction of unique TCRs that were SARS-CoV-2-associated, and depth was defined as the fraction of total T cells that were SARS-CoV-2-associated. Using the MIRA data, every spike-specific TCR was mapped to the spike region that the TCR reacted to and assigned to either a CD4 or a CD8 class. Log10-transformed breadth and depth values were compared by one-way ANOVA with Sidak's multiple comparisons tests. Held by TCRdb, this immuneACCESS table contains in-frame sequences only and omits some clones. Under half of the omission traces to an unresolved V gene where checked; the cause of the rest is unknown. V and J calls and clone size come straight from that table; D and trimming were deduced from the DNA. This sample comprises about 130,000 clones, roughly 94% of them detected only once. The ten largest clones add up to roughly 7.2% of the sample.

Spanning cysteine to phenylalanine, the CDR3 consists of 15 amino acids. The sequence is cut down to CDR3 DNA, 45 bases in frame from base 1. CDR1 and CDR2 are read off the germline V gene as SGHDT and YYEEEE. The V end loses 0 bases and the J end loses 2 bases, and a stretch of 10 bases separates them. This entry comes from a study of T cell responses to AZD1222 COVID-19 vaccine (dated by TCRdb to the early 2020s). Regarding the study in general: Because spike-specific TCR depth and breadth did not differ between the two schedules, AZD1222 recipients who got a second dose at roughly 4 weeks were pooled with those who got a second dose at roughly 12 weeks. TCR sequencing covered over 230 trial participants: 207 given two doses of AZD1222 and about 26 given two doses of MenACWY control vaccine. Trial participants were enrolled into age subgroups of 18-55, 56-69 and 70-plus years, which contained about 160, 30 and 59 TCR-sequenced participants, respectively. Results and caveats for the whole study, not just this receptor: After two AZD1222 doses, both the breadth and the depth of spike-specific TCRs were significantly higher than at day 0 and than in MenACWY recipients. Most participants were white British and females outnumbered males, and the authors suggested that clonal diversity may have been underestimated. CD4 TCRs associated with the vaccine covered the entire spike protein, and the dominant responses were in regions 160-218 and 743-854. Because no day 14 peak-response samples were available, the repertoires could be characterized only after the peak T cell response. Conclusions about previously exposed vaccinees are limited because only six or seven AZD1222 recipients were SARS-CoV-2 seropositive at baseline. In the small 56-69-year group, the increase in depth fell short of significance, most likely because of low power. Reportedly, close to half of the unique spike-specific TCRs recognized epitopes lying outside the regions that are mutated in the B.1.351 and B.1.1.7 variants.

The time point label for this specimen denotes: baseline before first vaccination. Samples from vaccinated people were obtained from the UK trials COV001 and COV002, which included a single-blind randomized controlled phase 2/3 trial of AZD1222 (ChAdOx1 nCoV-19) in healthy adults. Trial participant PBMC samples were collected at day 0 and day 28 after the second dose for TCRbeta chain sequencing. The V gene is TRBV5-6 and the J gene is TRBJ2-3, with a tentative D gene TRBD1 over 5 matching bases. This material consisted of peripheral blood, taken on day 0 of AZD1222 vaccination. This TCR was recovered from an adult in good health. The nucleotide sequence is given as TGTGCCAGCAGCTTGGACAGGAGATTCACAGATACGCAGTATTTT. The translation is CASSLDRRFTDTQYF.